The T cell receptor (beta chain) under discussion was sequenced for a study of cytomegalovirus exposure and HLA in healthy donors. Overall study findings and caveats: Rarity held for most TCR sequences, but there were some public TCRs that occurred in many donors. Analyses of presence and absence presupposed an approximately uniform sequencing depth across donors. Cytomegalovirus association was assigned to over 150 TCR beta chains. When a later analysis was performed, an Asian-associated ancestry cluster reportedly had fewer N-insertions than the approximately 690-donor mean.

Trimming pared 7 bases from V and 3 bases from J, leaving 6 bases between. CDR1 DFQATT and CDR2 SNEGSKA come from the germline V gene (reference sequence). The CDR3 totals 10 residues. This PCR relied on a set of 60 Vbeta primers and 13 Jbeta primers. Assay: immunoSEQ multiplex PCR; the TCRdb copy retains only in-frame clones and omits some. The sample records approximately 130,000 clones, about 78% being singletons. As to this clone: What it binds is not known.

Sequencing input: PBMCs. The TCR sequence derives from a man aged 50-59 years in good health and CMV-seropositive. The chain joins TRBV20-1 to TRBJ1-1; D is unresolved. The CDR3 DNA sequence: TGCAGTGGGGCGCACACTGAAGCTTTCTTT. This translates into CSGAHTEAFF.